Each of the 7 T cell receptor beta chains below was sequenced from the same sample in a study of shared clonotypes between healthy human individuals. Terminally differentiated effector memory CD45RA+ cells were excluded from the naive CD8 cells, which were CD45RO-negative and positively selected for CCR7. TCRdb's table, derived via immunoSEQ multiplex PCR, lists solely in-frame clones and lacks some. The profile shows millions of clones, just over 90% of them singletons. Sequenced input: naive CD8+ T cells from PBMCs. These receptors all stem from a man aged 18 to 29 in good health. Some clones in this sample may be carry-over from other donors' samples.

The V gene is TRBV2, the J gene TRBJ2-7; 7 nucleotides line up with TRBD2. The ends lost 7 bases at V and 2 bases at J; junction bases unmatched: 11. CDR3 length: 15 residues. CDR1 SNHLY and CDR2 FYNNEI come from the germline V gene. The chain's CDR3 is CASNRNAGVTYEQYF. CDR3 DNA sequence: TGTGCCAGCAATAGGAACGCGGGGGTAACCTACGAGCAGTACTTC. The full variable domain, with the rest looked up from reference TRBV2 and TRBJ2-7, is EPEVTQTPSHQVTQMGQEVILRCVPISNHLYFYWYRQILGQKVEFLVSFYNNEISEKSEIFDDQFSVERPDGSNFTLKIRSTKLEDSAMYFCASNRNAGVTYEQYFGPGTRLTVT.

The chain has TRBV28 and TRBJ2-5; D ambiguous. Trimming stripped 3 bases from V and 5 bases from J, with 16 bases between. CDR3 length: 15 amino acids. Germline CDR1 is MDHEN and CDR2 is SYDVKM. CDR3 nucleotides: TGTGCCAGCAGTTTTCCGACAAATCAAGGGGAGACCCAGTACTTC. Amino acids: CASSFPTNQGETQYF.

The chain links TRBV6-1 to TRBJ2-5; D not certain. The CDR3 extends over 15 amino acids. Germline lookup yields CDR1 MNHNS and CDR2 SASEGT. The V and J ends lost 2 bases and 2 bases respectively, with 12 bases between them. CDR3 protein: CASSEWAYKQETQYF. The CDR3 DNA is TGTGCCAGCAGTGAATGGGCCTATAAACAAGAGACCCAGTACTTC.

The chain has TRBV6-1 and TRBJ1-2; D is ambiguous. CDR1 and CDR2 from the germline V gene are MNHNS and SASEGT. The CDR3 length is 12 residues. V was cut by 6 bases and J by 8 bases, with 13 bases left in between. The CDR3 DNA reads TGTGCCAGCAGCCCCTACCTTGGGGGCTACACCTTC. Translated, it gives CASSPYLGGYTF.

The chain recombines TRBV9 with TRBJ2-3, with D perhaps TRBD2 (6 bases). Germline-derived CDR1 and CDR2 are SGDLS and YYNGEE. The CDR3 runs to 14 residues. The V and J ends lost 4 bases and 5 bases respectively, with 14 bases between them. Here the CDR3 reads CASSPSGRIDTQYF. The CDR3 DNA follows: TGTGCCAGCAGCCCCAGCGGGCGGATAGATACGCAGTATTTT.

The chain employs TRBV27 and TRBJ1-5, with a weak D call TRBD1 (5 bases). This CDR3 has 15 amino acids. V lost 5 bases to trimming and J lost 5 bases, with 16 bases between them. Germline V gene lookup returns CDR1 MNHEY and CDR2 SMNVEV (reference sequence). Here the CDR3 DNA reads TGTGCCAGCAGTCAAACGGGACCGCGGGATCAGCCCCAGCATTTT. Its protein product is CASSQTGPRDQPQHF.

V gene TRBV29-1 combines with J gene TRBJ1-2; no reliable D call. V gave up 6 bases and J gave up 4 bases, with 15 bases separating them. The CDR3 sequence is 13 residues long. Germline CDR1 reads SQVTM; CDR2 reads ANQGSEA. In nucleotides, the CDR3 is TGCAGCGTCCGTAGGGCCGATGGCTATGGCTACACCTTC. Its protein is CSVRRADGYGYTF. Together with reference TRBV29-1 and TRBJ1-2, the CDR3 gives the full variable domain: SAVISQKPSRDICQRGTSLTIQCQVDSQVTMMFWYRQQPGQSLTLIATANQGSEATYESGFVIDKFPISRPNLTFSTLTVSNMSPEDSSIYLCSVRRADGYGYTFGSGTRLTVV.